This T cell receptor (beta chain) was identified in a study of blood T cell repertoires in COVID-19. Across the whole study: Italy, Spain and the United States were the sources of the convalescent and acute COVID-19 samples.

Trimming left V 4 bases short and J 1 base short, with 9 bases between. The length of the CDR3 is 14 residues. Per germline, CDR1 SGHNT and CDR2 YENEEA. Original processing methods: The assay estimated nucleated cells by amplifying reference gene primers. The protocol was immunoSEQ multiplex PCR, while the TCRdb copy is restricted to in-frame clones and leaves out a portion. V and J calls plus clone size are reproduced from that table; the DNA served to infer D and trimming. This sample has 310,000 or so clones, with 80% to 90% found just once. The specimen was peripheral blood. This clonotype originated in a man aged 50 or older with active or convalescent COVID-19. The chain combines TRBV11-3 with TRBJ2-3; perhaps TRBD1 as D (5 bases). CDR3 loop: CASSSGFGTDTQYF. CDR3 bases: TGTGCCAGCAGCTCAGGGTTTGGCACAGATACGCAGTATTTT.